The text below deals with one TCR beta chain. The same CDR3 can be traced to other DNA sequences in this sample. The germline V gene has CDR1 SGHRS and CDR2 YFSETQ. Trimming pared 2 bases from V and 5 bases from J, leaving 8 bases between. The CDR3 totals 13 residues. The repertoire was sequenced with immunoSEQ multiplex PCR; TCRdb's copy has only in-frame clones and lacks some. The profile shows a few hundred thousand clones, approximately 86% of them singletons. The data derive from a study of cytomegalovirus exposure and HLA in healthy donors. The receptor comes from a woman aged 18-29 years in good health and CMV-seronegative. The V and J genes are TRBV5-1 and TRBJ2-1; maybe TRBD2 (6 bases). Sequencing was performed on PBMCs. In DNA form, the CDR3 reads TGCGCCAGCAGCTTTGGGGGGAACAATGAGCAGTTCTTC. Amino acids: CASSFGGNNEQFF.